This TCR beta chain was recovered during a study of beta chain features in type 1 diabetes. Points from the study as a whole: Any role of HLA type in TCRB rearrangement remained unresolved here.

Trimming removed 4 bases from V and 4 bases from J, with 19 bases in between. Germline values: CDR1 LNHDA, CDR2 SQIVND (reference sequence). The CDR3 sequence is 16 residues long. A CD45RO/CCR7/CD25/CD127/CD95/CD27 panel sorted naive, central memory, regulatory and stem cell-like memory CD4+ cells. Purity exceeded 98% in all sorted populations. In its sample, this clone was seen a few times. The antigen is undetermined. Expressed TCRB transcripts got sequenced, as all isolated RNA was reverse transcribed. TCRdb's table, derived via immunoSEQ multiplex PCR, lists solely in-frame clones and lacks some. The data show about 410,000 clones, about 15% seen once.

The sequence was collected from a man aged 30 to 39 in good health. Sequencing used naive CD4+ T cells from blood. The J gene is TRBJ1-1, the V gene TRBV19, with TRBD1 as a possible D gene (5 bases). The CDR3 nucleotides are TGTGCCAGTAGTAGTATCCCGGGACGGAGGTCCACTGAAGCTTTCTTT. Its translation is CASSSIPGRRSTEAFF.